Listed below are T cell receptor beta chains from one sample, sequenced in a study of blood T cell repertoires in COVID-19. Generated by immunoSEQ multiplex PCR, the TCRdb table keeps only in-frame clones and is missing some. The sample shows about 72,000 clones, approximately 86% of them seen only once. The sequencing input was peripheral blood. Every receptor here comes from a woman aged 55-70 years with acute or convalescent COVID-19. The CDR3 runs from the conserved cysteine through the conserved F or W. Each record gives: CDR3 length, J gene, V gene, D gene, CDR3 protein. The D gene is left open where the match is weak.

>12|TRBJ2-5|TRBV18|.
CASSPPEETQYF
>16|TRBJ2-1|TRBV7-9|TRBD2
CASSSVAGGPYNEQFF
>12|TRBJ2-7|TRBV2|.
CASKRDSWEQYF
>14|TRBJ1-1|TRBV4-1|.
CASRAGPMNTEAFF
>13|TRBJ2-7|TRBV5-4|TRBD1
CASSLVGGDEQYF
>13|TRBJ2-7|TRBV6-5|TRBD1
CASRETGTYEQYF
>17|TRBJ2-5|TRBV3-1/TRBV3-2|.
CASSQEALEGFKETQYF
>18|TRBJ2-1|TRBV3-1/TRBV3-2|TRBD2
CASSQAKRGAAVYNEQFF
>13|TRBJ1-1|TRBV29-1|.
CSVRMYSYTEAFF
>13|TRBJ1-2|TRBV29-1|.
CSALGDTFYGYTF
>15|TRBJ1-1|TRBV6-6|TRBD1
CASRGTGAMNTEAFF
>16|TRBJ1-5|TRBV5-4|TRBD1
CASSLAGQGGDQPQHF
>15|TRBJ2-2|TRBV18|.
CASSQITGNTGELFF
>15|TRBJ1-2|TRBV24-1|.
CATSYLRGAYYGYTF
>15|TRBJ2-5|TRBV2|TRBD1
CASSGDRGLEETQYF
>13|TRBJ1-2|TRBV10-3|TRBD1
CATLGQGVHGYTF
>14|TRBJ2-7|TRBV28|.
CATSIIQGSNEQYF
>13|TRBJ2-2|TRBV5-5|.
CASRFGNTGELFF
>14|TRBJ1-5|TRBV19|.
CASSPREGNQPQHF
>15|TRBJ2-2|TRBV5-3|.
CARSRAIPGSGELFF
>16|TRBJ2-1|TRBV9|TRBD2
CASSDGGLAGYNEQFF
>12|TRBJ1-2|TRBV12-3/TRBV12-4|.
CASSPPGNGYTF
>15|TRBJ2-5|TRBV25-1|TRBD1
CASSKMGQGQETQYF
>14|TRBJ1-3|TRBV5-1|.
CASSPLDSGNTIYF
>14|TRBJ2-2|TRBV28|.
CASSFTRNTGELFF
>19|TRBJ2-2|TRBV19|TRBD2
CASRGGVLLAGQNTGELFF
>13|TRBJ2-7|TRBV6-8|TRBD1
CASTPDRACEQYF
>15|TRBJ1-6|TRBV5-1|TRBD1
CASSPTDRDNSPLHF
>18|TRBJ2-7|TRBV7-9|TRBD1
CASSPQREVGRGRSEQYF
>13|TRBJ1-5|TRBV2|.
CASSAQGSQPQHF
>13|TRBJ2-5|TRBV2|.
CASTRGYQETQYF
>13|TRBJ1-2|TRBV12-3/TRBV12-4|.
CASSPQVDYGYTF
>15|TRBJ2-4|TRBV6-1|TRBD1
CASSEIGTGINIQYF
>15|TRBJ2-2|TRBV11-2|TRBD2
CASSFAGGNTGELFF
>15|TRBJ1-5|TRBV18|.
CASSPGQSSNQPQHF
>16|TRBJ1-5|TRBV20-1|TRBD1
CSASIGGQGVRQPQHF
>15|TRBJ1-2|TRBV2|.
CASSGTVGVSYGYTF
>14|TRBJ1-4|TRBV3-1/TRBV3-2|.
CASSLQSGNEKLFF
>16|TRBJ2-1|TRBV19|TRBD2
CASSIDTGGAYNEQFF
>13|TRBJ2-7|TRBV6-5|TRBD1
CASRPTGVVEQYF
>16|TRBJ2-1|TRBV19|.
CASSILGGGGGDEQFF
>15|TRBJ1-6|TRBV20-1|.
CSASWRDGYNSPLHF
>16|TRBJ2-1|TRBV9|.
CASSQGSESSYNEQFF
>17|TRBJ2-3|TRBV3-1/TRBV3-2|TRBD1
CASSQGAAGGGGDTQYF
>13|TRBJ2-1|TRBV5-4|TRBD2
CASSAVLADEQFF
>13|TRBJ2-3|TRBV5-6|TRBD2
CASSLPGTSSQYF
>14|TRBJ1-2|TRBV4-1|TRBD1
CASSQVYRGGGYTF
>11|TRBJ2-3|TRBV29-1|.
CSVRGPDTQYF
>13|TRBJ2-7|TRBV6-5|.
CASSRGASYEQYF
>15|TRBJ2-6|TRBV6-5|.
CASSNTRTGANVLTF
>12|TRBJ1-1|TRBV6-5|.
CASSYEGGLAFF
>18|TRBJ2-1|TRBV15|.
CATSRDLGGRGTYNEQFF
>16|TRBJ2-1|TRBV3-1/TRBV3-2|TRBD2
CASRYAAGEGSNEQFF